The 6 T cell receptor beta chains listed next were all sequenced from one sample in a study of blood T cells in healthy people across ages (dated by TCRdb to the mid-2010s). Library prep was done by 5' RACE. Sequencing was carried out with an Illumina HiSeq 2500. A second PCR of about 7 to 12 cycles was run with a J-beta primer mix and a sample-barcoded 5' primer. TCRdb applied fastp at Q25 and MiXCR to the public reads, then kept only in-frame beta chains. Rows with a matching CDR3 protein are joined into one entry that keeps the most common DNA and genes. Here the sample has approximately 670,000 distinct CDR3 sequences; approximately 40% occur a single time. The ten largest make up 30% of the sample. The sample consisted of blood. These receptors were obtained from a man at least 80 years old in good health.

This clonotype came up once. The chain carries TRBV27 and TRBJ2-7, with D unclear. The CDR3 is 13 residues long. Germline-derived CDR1 and CDR2 are MNHEY and SMNVEV (reference sequence). V shed 2 bases and J shed 3 bases, with 8 bases lying between them. Here the CDR3 reads CASSLTVFYEQYF. As DNA, the CDR3 is TGTGCCAGCAGTTTAACAGTTTTCTACGAGCAGTACTTC.

This clonotype was detected a few times. The chain is built from TRBV28 and TRBJ2-4; 9 bases agree with TRBD1. Germline-derived CDR1 and CDR2 are MDHEN and SYDVKM. This CDR3 comprises 15 residues. The V gene end was trimmed by 6 bases and the J gene end by 2 bases; junction bases not matched to a gene: 5. CDR3: CASRKQGAPKNIQYF. DNA for the CDR3: TGTGCCAGCAGGAAACAGGGGGCACCCAAAAACATTCAGTACTTC.

This clonotype was seen once. V gene TRBV4-3 combines with J gene TRBJ2-5, with 10 bases fitting TRBD1. The better agreement between TRBJ2-7 and the DNA end casts doubt on the J call. The germline V gene encodes CDR1 LGHNA and CDR2 YSLEER. This CDR3 contains 14 residues. The CDR3 bases are TGCGCCAGCAGCCGGGACAGGGGTGTTTCCGAGCAGTACTTC. This sequence encodes CASSRDRGVSEQYF.

This chain links TRBV12-3 or TRBV12-4 with TRBJ2-3; 7 nucleotides agree with TRBD2. With V trimmed by 5 bases and J by 4 bases, 9 bases remained unmatched. This CDR3 has 15 residues. This CDR3 is CASSPTGLPADTQYF. The CDR3 nucleotides are TGTGCCAGCAGTCCCACGGGACTACCCGCAGATACGCAGTATTTT.

The CDR3 here is CASSQNGVREQYF. The CDR3 region has the DNA TGTGCCAGCAGCCAGAACGGGGTGCGAGAGCAGTACTTC. The chain combines TRBV3-1 with TRBJ2-1; the D gene is possibly TRBD2 (5 bases). The end of the DNA is better explained by TRBJ2-7, so the J call may be wrong. Germline V gives CDR1 LGHDT, CDR2 YNNKEL (reference sequence). The CDR3 has 13 residues.

The chain carries TRBV29-1 and TRBJ2-1, with TRBD2 matching 12 bases. Looked up from germline, CDR1 is SQVTM and CDR2 is ANQGSEA. This CDR3 contains 16 residues. After removal of 4 bases from V and 10 bases from J, the junction contained 14 bases not matched to a gene. The CDR3 region is CSVGGTSGRLPYEQFF. The CDR3 region has the DNA TGCAGCGTTGGGGGGACTAGCGGGCGCCTCCCCTACGAGCAGTTCTTC.